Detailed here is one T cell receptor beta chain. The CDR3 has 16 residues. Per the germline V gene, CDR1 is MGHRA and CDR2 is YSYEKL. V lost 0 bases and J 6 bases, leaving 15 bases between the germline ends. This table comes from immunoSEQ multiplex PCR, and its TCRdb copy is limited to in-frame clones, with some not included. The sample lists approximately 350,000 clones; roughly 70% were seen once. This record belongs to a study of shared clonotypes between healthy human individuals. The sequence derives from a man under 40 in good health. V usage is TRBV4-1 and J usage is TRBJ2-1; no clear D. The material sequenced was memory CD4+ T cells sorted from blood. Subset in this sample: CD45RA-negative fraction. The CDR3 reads CASSQDQVRLGNEQFF. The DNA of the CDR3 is TGCGCCAGCAGCCAAGATCAGGTTAGGTTGGGCAATGAGCAGTTCTTC.